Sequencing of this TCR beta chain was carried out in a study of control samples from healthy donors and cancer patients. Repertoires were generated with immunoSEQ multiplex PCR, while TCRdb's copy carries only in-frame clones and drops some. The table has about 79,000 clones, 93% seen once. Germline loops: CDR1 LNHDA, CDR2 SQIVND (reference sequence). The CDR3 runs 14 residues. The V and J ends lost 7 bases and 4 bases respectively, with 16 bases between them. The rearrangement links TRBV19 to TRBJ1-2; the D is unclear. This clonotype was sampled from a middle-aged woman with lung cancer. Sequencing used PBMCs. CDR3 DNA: TGTGCCAGTACGGCCCCAGTGGAGGGCTATGGCTACACCTTC. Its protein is CASTAPVEGYGYTF.